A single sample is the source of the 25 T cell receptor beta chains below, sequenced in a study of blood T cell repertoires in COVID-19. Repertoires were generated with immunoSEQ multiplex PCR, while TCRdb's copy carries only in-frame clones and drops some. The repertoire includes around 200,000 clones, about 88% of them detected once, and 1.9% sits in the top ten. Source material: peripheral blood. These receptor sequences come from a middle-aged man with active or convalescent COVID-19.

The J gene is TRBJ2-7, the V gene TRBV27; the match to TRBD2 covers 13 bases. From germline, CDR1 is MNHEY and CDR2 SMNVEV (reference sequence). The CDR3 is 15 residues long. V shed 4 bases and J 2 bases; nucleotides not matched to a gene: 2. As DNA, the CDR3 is TGTGCCAGCAGTTCCGGGACTAGCGGGGCCTACGAGCAGTACTTC. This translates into CASSSGTSGAYEQYF.

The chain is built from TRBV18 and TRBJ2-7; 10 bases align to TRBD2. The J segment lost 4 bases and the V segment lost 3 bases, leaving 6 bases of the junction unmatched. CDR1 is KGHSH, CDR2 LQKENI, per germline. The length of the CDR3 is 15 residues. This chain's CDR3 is CASSPTGTSVYEQYF. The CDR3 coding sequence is TGTGCCAGCTCACCGACCGGGACTAGCGTTTACGAGCAGTACTTC.

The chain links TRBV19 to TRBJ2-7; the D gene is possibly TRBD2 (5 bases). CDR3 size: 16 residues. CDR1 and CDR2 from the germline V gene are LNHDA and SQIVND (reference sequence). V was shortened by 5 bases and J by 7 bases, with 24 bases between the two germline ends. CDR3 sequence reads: CASSFAGVHPLREQYF. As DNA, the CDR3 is TGTGCCAGTAGTTTCGCCGGGGTCCATCCCCTAAGGGAGCAGTACTTC.

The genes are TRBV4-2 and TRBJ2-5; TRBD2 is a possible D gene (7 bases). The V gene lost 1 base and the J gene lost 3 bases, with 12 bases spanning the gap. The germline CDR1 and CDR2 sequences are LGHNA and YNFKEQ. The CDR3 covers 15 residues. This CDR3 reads CASSQGEGGKETQYF. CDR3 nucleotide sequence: TGTGCCAGCAGCCAAGGGGAGGGGGGTAAAGAGACCCAGTACTTC.

CDR3 coding DNA: TGTGCCAGCAGCTTAGCTTCGGCCGGGGACACTGAAGCTTTCTTT. This sequence encodes CASSLASAGDTEAFF. This chain joins TRBV11-2 and TRBJ1-1; D is uncertain. The CDR3 consists of 15 residues. Looked up from germline, CDR1 is SGHAT and CDR2 is FQNNGV. Deletions cut 1 base from V and 3 bases from J, with 12 bases between.

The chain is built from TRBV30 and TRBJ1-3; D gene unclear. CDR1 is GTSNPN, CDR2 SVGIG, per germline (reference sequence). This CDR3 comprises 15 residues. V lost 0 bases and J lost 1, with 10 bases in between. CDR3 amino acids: CAWSVRRSSGNTIYF. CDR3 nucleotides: TGTGCCTGGAGTGTACGTCGGAGTTCTGGAAACACCATATATTTT.

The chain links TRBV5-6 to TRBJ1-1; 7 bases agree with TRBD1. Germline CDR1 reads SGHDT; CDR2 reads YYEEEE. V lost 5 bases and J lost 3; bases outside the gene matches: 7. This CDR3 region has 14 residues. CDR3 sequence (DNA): TGTGCCAGCAGGAGCCGGGACAGCGACACTGAAGCTTTCTTT. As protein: CASRSRDSDTEAFF. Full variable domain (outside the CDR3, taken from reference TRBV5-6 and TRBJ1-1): DAGVTQSPTHLIKTRGQQVTLRCSPKSGHDTVSWYQQALGQGPQFIFQYYEEEERQRGNFPDRFSGHQFPNYSSELNVNALLLGDSALYLCASRSRDSDTEAFFGQGTRLTVV.

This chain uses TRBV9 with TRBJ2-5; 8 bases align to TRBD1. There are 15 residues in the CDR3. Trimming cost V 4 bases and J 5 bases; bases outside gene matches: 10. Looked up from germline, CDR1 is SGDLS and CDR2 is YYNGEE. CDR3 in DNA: TGTGCCAGCAGCCCAGAATATACAGGGGGTGAGACCCAGTACTTC. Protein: CASSPEYTGGETQYF.

CDR3 protein: CAWNTGDSNQPQHF. The CDR3 nucleotides read TGTGCCTGGAACACCGGGGATAGCAATCAGCCCCAGCATTTT. The V gene is TRBV30, the J gene TRBJ1-5, with D hard to call. Looked up from germline, CDR1 is GTSNPN and CDR2 is SVGIG (reference sequence). Trimming removed 4 bases from V and 0 bases from J, with 10 bases in between. This CDR3 spans 14 amino acids.

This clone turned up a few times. In DNA, the CDR3 is TGTGCCAGCAGCTCTTTAGGGGCGGGGGGAGGCACAGATACGCAGTATTTT. This translates into CASSSLGAGGGTDTQYF. This chain links TRBV11-2 with TRBJ2-3; 8 bases match TRBD2. The CDR3 is 17 residues long. With V trimmed by 4 bases and J by 1 base, 10 bases remained unmatched. CDR1 SGHAT and CDR2 FQNNGV come from the germline V gene.

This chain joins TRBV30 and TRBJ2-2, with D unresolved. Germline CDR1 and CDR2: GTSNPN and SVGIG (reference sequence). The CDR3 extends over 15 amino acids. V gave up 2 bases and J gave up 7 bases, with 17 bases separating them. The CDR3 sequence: CAWSLGVPGFGELFF. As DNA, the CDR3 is TGTGCCTGGAGTTTAGGAGTACCGGGTTTCGGGGAGCTGTTTTTT.

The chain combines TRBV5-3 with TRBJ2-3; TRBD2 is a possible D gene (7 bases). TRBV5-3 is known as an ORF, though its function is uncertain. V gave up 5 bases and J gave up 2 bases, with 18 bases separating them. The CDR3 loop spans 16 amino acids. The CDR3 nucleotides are TGTGCCAGAAGTTCCTTCCGGGCGGGGGCCACAGATACGCAGTATTTT. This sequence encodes CARSSFRAGATDTQYF.

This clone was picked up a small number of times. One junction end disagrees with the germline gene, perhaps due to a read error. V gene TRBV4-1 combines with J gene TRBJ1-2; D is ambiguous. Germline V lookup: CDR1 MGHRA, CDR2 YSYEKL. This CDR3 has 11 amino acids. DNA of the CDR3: TGCGCCAGCAGCCAAGATTTTGAGACATCCTGG. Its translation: CASSQDFETSW.

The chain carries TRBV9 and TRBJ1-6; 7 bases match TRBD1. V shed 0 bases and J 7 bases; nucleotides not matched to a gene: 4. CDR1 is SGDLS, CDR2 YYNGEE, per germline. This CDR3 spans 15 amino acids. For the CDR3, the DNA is TGTGCCAGCAGCGTAGGGGGGACAGCAAATTCACCCCTCCACTTT. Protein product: CASSVGGTANSPLHF.

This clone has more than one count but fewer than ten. The CDR3 reads CAASQGANSYNSPLHF. CDR3 nucleotides: TGTGCCGCAAGCCAGGGGGCAAATTCCTATAATTCACCCCTCCACTTT. This chain connects TRBV28 to TRBJ1-6; 8 bases map to TRBD1. Germline V gene lookup returns CDR1 MDHEN and CDR2 SYDVKM. V was clipped by 11 bases and J by 1 base; unmatched bases: 10. This CDR3 spans 16 amino acids.

The CDR3 spells CASSTGNNQPQHF. Written as DNA, the CDR3 is TGTGCCAGCTCGACAGGAAACAATCAGCCCCAGCATTTT. The chain joins TRBV3-1 (or the pseudogene TRBV3-2) to TRBJ1-5, with TRBD1 as a possible D gene (6 bases). Trimming stripped 8 bases from V and 3 bases from J, with 11 bases between. CDR1 and CDR2 from the germline V gene are LGHDT and YNNKEL (reference sequence). The CDR3 sequence is 13 residues long.

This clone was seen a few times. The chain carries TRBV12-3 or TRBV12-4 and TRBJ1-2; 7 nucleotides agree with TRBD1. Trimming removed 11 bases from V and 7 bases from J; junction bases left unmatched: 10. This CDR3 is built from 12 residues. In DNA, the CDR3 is TGTGCCGGGGAACAGGGGCGAGGTGGCTACACCTTC. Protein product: CAGEQGRGGYTF.

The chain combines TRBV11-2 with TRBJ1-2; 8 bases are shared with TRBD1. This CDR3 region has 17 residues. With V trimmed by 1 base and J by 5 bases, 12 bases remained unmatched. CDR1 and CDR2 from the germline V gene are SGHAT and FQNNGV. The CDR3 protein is CASSLALRGQGDYGYTF. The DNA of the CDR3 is TGTGCCAGCAGCTTAGCCCTCCGCGGACAGGGTGATTATGGCTACACCTTC.

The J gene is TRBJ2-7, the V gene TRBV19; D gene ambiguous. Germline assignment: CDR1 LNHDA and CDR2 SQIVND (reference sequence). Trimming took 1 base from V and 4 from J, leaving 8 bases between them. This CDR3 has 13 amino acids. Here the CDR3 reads CASSIVRGYEQYF. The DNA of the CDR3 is TGTGCCAGTAGTATAGTCCGCGGTTACGAGCAGTACTTC.

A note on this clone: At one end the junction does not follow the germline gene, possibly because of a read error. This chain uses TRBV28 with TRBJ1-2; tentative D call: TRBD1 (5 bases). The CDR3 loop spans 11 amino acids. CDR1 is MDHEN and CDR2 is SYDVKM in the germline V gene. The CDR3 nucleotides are TGTGCCAGCAGTCCGATGGACACCAGGATCTTC. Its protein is CASSPMDTRIF.

CDR3 sequence (DNA): TGTGCCAGCAGCGTGACTTCTGGGGCCAACGTCCTGACTTTC. Its protein is CASSVTSGANVLTF. V usage is TRBV5-4 and J usage is TRBJ2-6, with D hard to call. From germline, CDR1 is SGHNT and CDR2 YYREEE (reference sequence). The CDR3 has 14 residues. V was trimmed by 4 bases and J by 1 base, leaving 6 bases between them.

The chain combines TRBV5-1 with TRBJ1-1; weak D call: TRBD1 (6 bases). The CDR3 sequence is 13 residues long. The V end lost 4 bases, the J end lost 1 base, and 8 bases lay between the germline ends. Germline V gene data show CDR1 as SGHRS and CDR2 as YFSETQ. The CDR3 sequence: CASSQTGNTEAFF. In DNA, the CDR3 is TGCGCCAGCAGCCAGACAGGGAACACTGAAGCTTTCTTT. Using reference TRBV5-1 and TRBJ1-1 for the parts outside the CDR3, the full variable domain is KAGVTQTPRYLIKTRGQQVTLSCSPISGHRSVSWYQQTPGQGLQFLFEYFSETQRNKGNFPGRFSGRQFSNSRSEMNVSTLELGDSALYLCASSQTGNTEAFFGQGTRLTVV.

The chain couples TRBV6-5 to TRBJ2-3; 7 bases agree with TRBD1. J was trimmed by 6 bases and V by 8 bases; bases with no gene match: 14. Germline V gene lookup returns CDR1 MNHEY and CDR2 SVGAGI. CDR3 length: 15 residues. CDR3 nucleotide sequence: TGTGCCAGCGAGAAGGGTGAAGGGGGCCTGGATACGCAGTATTTT. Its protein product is CASEKGEGGLDTQYF.

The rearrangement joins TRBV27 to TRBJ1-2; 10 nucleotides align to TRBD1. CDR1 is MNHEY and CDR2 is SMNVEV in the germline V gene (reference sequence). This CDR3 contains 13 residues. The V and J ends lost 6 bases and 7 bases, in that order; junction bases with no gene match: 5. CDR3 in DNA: TGTGCCAGCAGAGGGACAGGGGAAAGTGGCTACACCTTC. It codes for CASRGTGESGYTF.

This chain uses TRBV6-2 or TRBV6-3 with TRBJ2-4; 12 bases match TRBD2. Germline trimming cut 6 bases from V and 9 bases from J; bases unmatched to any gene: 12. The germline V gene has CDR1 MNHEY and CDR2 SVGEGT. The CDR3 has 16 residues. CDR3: CASSPPGLAGQGIQYF. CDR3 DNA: TGTGCCAGCAGCCCTCCCGGACTAGCGGGACAAGGCATTCAGTACTTC.